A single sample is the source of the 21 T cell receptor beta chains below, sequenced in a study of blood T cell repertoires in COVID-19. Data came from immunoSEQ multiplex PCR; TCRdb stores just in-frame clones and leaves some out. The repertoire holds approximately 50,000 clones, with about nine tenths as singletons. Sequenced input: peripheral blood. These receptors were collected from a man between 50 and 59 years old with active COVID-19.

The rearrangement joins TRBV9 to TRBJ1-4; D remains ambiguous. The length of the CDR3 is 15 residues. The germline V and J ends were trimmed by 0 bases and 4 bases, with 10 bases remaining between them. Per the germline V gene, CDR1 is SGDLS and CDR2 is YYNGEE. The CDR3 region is CASSVEAGFNEKLFF. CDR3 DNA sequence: TGTGCCAGCAGCGTAGAAGCAGGTTTTAATGAAAAACTGTTTTTT. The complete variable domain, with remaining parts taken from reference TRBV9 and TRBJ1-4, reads DSGVTQTPKHLITATGQRVTLRCSPRSGDLSVYWYQQSLDQGLQFLIQYYNGEERAKGNILERFSAQQFPDLHSELNLSSLELGDSALYFCASSVEAGFNEKLFFGSGTQLSVL.

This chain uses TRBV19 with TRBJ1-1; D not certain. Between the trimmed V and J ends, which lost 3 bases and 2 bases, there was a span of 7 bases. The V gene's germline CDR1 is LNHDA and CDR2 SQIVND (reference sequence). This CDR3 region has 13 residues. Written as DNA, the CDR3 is TGTGCCAGTAGTATCCTATACAACACTGAAGCTTTCTTT. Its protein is CASSILYNTEAFF. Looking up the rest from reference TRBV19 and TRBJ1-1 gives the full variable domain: DGGITQSPKYLFRKEGQNVTLSCEQNLNHDAMYWYRQDPGQGLRLIYYSQIVNDFQKGDIAEGYSVSREKKESFPLTVTSAQKNPTAFYLCASSILYNTEAFFGQGTRLTVV.

The CDR3 coding sequence is TGTGCCAGCAGTTACTTCTACGACACTGAAGCTTTCTTT. Its translation: CASSYFYDTEAFF. The chain couples TRBV6-2 or TRBV6-3 to TRBJ1-1; D is unclear. The CDR3 contains 13 residues. With 1 base removed from V and 3 bases from J, the gap between germline ends came to 6 bases. Germline V gene sequence: CDR1 MNHEY, CDR2 SVGEGT.

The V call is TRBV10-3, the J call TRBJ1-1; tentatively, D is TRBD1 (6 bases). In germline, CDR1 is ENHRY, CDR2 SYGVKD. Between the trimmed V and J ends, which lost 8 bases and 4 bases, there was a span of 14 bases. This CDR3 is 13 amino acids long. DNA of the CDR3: TGTGCCATCGGGGGGGCAATGAGCACTGAAGCTTTCTTT. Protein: CAIGGAMSTEAFF.

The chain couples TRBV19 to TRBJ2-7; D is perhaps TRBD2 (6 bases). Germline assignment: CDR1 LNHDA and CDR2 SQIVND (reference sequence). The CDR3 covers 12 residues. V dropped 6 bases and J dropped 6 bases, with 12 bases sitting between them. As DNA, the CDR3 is TGTGCCAGTAGGCCTTTGGGGGGCGAGCAGTACTTC. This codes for CASRPLGGEQYF.

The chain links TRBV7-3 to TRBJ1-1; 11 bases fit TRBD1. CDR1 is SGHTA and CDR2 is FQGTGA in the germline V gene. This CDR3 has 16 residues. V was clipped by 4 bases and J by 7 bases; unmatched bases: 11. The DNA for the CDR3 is TGTGCCAGCAGCTCAGACGGACAGGGGGCGAGAAGTGAAGCTTTCTTT. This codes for CASSSDGQGARSEAFF.

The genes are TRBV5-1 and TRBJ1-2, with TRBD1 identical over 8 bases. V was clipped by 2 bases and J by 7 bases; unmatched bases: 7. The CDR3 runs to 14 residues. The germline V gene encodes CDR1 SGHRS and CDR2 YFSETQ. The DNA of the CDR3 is TGCGCCAGCAGCTTCCCGACAGGGGAAAGTGGCTACACCTTC. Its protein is CASSFPTGESGYTF.

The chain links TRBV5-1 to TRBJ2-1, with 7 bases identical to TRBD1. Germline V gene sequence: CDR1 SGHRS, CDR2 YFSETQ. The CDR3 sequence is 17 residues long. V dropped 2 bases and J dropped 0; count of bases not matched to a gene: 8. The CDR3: CASSLGQVPSSYNEQFF. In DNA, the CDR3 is TGCGCCAGCAGCTTAGGACAGGTTCCTAGCTCCTACAATGAGCAGTTCTTC.

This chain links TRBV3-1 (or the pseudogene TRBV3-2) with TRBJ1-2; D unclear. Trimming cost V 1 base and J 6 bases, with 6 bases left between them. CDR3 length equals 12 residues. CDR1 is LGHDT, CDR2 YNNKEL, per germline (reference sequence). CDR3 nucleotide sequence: TGTGCCAGCAGCCAAGTAGGAGATGGCTACACCTTC. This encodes CASSQVGDGYTF.

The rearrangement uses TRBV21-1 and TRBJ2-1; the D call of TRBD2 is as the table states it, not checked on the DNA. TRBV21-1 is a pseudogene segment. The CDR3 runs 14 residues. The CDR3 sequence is CASSTSGSYNEQFF. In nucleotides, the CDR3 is TGTGCCAGCTCGACTAGCGGGAGTTACAATGAGCAGTTCTTC.

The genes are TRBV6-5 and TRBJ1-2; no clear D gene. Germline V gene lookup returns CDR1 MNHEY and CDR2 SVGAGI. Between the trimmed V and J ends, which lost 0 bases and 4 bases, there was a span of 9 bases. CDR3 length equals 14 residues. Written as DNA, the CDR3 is TGTGCCAGCAGTTACTCAGCAGGAATCTATGGCTACACCTTC. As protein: CASSYSAGIYGYTF.

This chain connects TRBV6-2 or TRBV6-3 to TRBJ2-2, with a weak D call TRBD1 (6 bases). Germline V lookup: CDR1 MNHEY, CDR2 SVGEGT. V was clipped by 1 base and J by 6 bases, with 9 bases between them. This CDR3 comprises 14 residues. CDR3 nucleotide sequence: TGTGCCAGCAGTTACTTTGGGGGCGCCGGGGAGCTGTTTTTT. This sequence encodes CASSYFGGAGELFF.

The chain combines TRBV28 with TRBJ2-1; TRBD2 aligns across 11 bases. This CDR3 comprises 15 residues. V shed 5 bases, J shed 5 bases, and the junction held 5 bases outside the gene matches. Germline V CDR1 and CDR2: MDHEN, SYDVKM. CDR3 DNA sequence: TGTGCCAGCAGTCCCACTAGCGGGGGACACAATGAGCAGTTCTTC. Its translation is CASSPTSGGHNEQFF.

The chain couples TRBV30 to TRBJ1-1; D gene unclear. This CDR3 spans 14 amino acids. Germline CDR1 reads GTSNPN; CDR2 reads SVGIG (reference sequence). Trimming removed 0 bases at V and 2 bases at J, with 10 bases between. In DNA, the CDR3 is TGTGCCTGGAGTGTAGCCTTATCTAACACTGAAGCTTTCTTT. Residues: CAWSVALSNTEAFF.

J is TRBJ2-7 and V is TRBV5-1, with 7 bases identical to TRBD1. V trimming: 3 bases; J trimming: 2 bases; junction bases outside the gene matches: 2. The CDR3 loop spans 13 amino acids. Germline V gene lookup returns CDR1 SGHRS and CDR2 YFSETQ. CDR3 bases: TGCGCCAGCAGCTCGACAGGGACCTACGAGCAGTACTTC. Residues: CASSSTGTYEQYF.

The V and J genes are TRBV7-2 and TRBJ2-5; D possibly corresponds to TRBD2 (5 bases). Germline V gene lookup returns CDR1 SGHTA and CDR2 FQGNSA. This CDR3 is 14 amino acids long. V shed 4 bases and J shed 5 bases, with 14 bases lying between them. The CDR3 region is CASSSPTSPETQYF. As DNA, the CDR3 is TGTGCCAGCAGCTCCCCTACTAGTCCCGAGACCCAGTACTTC.

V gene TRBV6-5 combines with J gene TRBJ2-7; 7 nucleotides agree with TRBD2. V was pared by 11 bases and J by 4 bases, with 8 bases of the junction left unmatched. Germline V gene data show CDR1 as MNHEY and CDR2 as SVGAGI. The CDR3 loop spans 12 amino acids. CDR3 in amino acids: CALRTRVYEQYF. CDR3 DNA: TGTGCCCTTCGGACTAGAGTGTACGAGCAGTACTTC.

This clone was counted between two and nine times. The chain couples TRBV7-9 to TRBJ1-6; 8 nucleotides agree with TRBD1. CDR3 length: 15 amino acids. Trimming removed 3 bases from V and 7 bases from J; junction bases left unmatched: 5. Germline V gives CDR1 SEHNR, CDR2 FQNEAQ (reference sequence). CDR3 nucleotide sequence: TGTGCCAGCAGCTTGAGACAGGGGCTAAATTCACCCCTCCACTTT. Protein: CASSLRQGLNSPLHF.

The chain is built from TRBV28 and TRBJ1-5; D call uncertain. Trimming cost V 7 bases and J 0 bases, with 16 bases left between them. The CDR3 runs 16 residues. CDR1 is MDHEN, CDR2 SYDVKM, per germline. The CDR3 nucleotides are TGTGCCAGCAAAGTCAGCGCAGTTAATAGCAATCAGCCCCAGCATTTT. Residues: CASKVSAVNSNQPQHF. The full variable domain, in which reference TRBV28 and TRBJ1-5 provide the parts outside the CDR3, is DVKVTQSSRYLVKRTGEKVFLECVQDMDHENMFWYRQDPGLGLRLIYFSYDVKMKEKGDIPEGYSVSREKKERFSLILESASTNQTSMYLCASKVSAVNSNQPQHFGDGTRLSIL.

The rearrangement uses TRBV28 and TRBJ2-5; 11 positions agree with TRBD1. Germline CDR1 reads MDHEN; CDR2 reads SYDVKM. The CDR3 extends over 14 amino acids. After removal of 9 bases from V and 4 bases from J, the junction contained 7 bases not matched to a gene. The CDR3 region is CASSPGQGGETQYF. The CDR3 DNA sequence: TGTGCCAGTTCACCGGGACAGGGGGGAGAGACCCAGTACTTC. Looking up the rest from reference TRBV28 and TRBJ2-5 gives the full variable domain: DVKVTQSSRYLVKRTGEKVFLECVQDMDHENMFWYRQDPGLGLRLIYFSYDVKMKEKGDIPEGYSVSREKKERFSLILESASTNQTSMYLCASSPGQGGETQYFGPGTRLLVL.

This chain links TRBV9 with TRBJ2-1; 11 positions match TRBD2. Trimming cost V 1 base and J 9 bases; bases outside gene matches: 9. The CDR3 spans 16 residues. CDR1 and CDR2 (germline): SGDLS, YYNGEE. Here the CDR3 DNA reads TGTGCCAGCAGCGTATGGGTAGCGGGAGGGCCGGGTGAGCAGTTCTTC. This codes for CASSVWVAGGPGEQFF.